This record covers a single T cell receptor beta chain. What it binds is not known. TCRdb's table, derived via immunoSEQ multiplex PCR, lists solely in-frame clones and lacks some. Seen here are 80,000 to 100,000 clones, almost 90% observed once, and the top ten hold around a tenth. Trimming cost V 5 bases and J 1 base; bases outside gene matches: 5. Germline assignment: CDR1 MNHEY and CDR2 SMNVEV (reference sequence). This CDR3 spans 15 amino acids. This sample is drawn from a study of T cell responses to AZD1222 COVID-19 vaccine. Study-wide results and limits: Within unmutated variant regions lay the reported targets of nearly half of spike-specific TCRs. Repertoire sampling occurred only after the peak T cell response.

Sequencing was performed on peripheral blood, taken on day 0 of MenACWY control vaccination. The chain joins TRBV27 to TRBJ2-5; 9 bases line up with TRBD2. This TCR was sampled from an adult in good health. The CDR3 sequence is CASSEGTSLQETQYF. For the CDR3, the DNA is TGTGCCAGCAGTGAAGGGACTAGCCTCCAAGAGACCCAGTACTTC.